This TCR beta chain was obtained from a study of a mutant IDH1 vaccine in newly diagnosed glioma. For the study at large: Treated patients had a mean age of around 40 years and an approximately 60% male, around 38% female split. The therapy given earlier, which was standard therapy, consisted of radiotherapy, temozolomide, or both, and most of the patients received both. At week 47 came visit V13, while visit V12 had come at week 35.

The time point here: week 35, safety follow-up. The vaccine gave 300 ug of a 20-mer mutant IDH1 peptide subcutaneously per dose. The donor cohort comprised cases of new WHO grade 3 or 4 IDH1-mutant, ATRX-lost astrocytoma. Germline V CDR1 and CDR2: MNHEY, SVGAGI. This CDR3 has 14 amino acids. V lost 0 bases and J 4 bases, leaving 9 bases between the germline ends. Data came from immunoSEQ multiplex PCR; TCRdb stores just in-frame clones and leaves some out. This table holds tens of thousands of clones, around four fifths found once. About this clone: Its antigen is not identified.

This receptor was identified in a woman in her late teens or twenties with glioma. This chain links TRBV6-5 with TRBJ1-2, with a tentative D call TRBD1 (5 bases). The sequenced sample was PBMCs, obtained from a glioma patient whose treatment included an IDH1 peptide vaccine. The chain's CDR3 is CASSYSAGGYGYTF. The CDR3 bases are TGTGCCAGCAGTTACTCGGCGGGGGGCTATGGCTACACCTTC.